The 26 T cell receptor beta chains below all came from one sample that was sequenced in a study of T cells in Graves' hyperthyroidism and ophthalmopathy. Researchers took RNA transcripts and amplified the TCR beta CDR3 regions from them. The HTBI primer set served for first-round RT-PCR of the TCR CDR3. Using its own MiXCR run on the multiplex PCR reads, TCRdb lists one record per CDR3 protein. Among about 350,000 distinct CDR3 sequences listed, approximately 14% were seen once. Sample: blood. The receptor source for this set is a woman in her 30s with Graves' hyperthyroidism.

This clonotype came up many times. This chain joins TRBV12-3 or TRBV12-4 and TRBJ2-5; D possibly corresponds to TRBD2 (7 bases). V shed 8 bases and J shed 5 bases, with 12 bases lying between them. CDR3 length: 12 residues. The CDR3 sequence is CASGGAQETQYF. The CDR3, as DNA: TGTGCCAGCGGGGGGGCCCAGGAGACCCAGTACTTC.

J is TRBJ2-1 and V is TRBV6-1, with 9 bases lining up with TRBD2. Losses at the gene ends were 6 bases for V and 6 bases for J; bases not matched to a gene: 9. CDR1 MNHNS and CDR2 SASEGT come from the germline V gene. The CDR3 loop spans 15 amino acids. CDR3 bases: TGTGCCAGCAGCTCCGATAGCGGGAGCTCCAATGAGCAGTTCTTC. Protein sequence: CASSSDSGSSNEQFF.

This chain connects TRBV19 to TRBJ1-2; TRBD1 is a possible D gene (5 bases). The length of the CDR3 is 17 residues. Germline lookup yields CDR1 LNHDA and CDR2 SQIVND (reference sequence). V was shortened by 5 bases and J by 7 bases, with 26 bases between the two germline ends. CDR3 coding DNA: TGTGCCAGTAGTTCGCCCCGGGACCTTTTGATTGATGGTGGCTACACCTTC. The encoded protein is CASSSPRDLLIDGGYTF. The variable domain in full, with the rest retrieved from reference TRBV19 and TRBJ1-2, is DGGITQSPKYLFRKEGQNVTLSCEQNLNHDAMYWYRQDPGQGLRLIYYSQIVNDFQKGDIAEGYSVSREKKESFPLTVTSAQKNPTAFYLCASSSPRDLLIDGGYTFGSGTRLTVV.

This clonotype was seen more than once but under ten times. The rearrangement links TRBV12-5 to TRBJ2-1, with TRBD2 matching 14 bases. The trim removed 5 bases at V and 8 bases at J, leaving 5 bases unmatched. Germline assignment: CDR1 LGHNT and CDR2 FRNRAP. This CDR3 spans 15 amino acids. Here the CDR3 reads CASGPGTSGSYEQFF. The CDR3 DNA reads as TGTGCTAGTGGTCCGGGGACTAGCGGGAGCTATGAGCAGTTCTTC.

Ten or more counts support this clonotype. This chain connects TRBV29-1 to TRBJ2-7; tentative D call: TRBD1 (5 bases). The CDR3 sequence is 13 residues long. CDR1 and CDR2 from the germline V gene are SQVTM and ANQGSEA. Trimming took off 4 bases at V and 1 base at J, with 11 bases between the two ends. CDR3 sequence: CSVVETASYEQYF. DNA for the CDR3: TGCAGCGTTGTGGAGACAGCTTCCTACGAGCAGTACTTC.

As regards this clonotype: A read error may produce the germline difference seen at one junction end. The V and J genes are TRBV12-3 or TRBV12-4 and TRBJ2-2; D unclear. This CDR3 spans 14 amino acids. In nucleotides, the CDR3 is TGTGCCGGCAGCTTAAGCCGGAACACCGGGGAGCTGTTTTTT. Translation: CAGSLSRNTGELFF.

The rearrangement uses TRBV4-1 and TRBJ1-6, with a possible D match to TRBD1 (5 bases). The CDR3 contains 15 residues. Germline V lookup: CDR1 MGHRA, CDR2 YSYEKL. V was cut by 3 bases and J by 9 bases, with 15 bases left in between. CDR3: CASSQIGASGSPLHF. The CDR3 nucleotides read TGCGCCAGCAGCCAGATCGGGGCTTCAGGTTCACCCCTCCACTTT.

The rearrangement links TRBV24-1 to TRBJ2-2; TRBD1 matches at 9 bases. CDR1 KGHDR and CDR2 SFDVKD come from the germline V gene. Unmatched junction bases numbered 6, after V lost 4 bases and J lost 4 bases. The CDR3 spans 16 residues. This chain's CDR3 is CATSDPTGGPTGELFF. The DNA of the CDR3 is TGTGCCACCAGTGACCCTACAGGGGGCCCCACCGGGGAGCTGTTTTTT.

This clonotype was seen only a few times. This chain joins TRBV20-1 and TRBJ2-1; 7 positions agree with TRBD1. The V gene end was trimmed by 1 base and the J gene end by 6 bases; junction bases not matched to a gene: 6. Germline-derived CDR1 and CDR2 are DFQATT and SNEGSKA (reference sequence). This CDR3 has 14 residues. The chain's CDR3 is CSARVPGTVNEQFF. The CDR3 DNA reads TGCAGTGCTAGAGTTCCCGGGACAGTCAATGAGCAGTTCTTC.

This clonotype was seen many times. The chain uses TRBV3-1 and TRBJ1-2, with TRBD1 matching over 7 bases. The J segment lost 5 bases and the V segment lost 6 bases, leaving 3 bases of the junction unmatched. Germline CDR1 is LGHDT and CDR2 is YNNKEL (reference sequence). The CDR3 loop spans 12 amino acids. Here the CDR3 DNA reads TGTGCCAGCAGTCAGGGGGGTTATGGCTACACCTTC. Amino acid sequence: CASSQGGYGYTF.

This clonotype has a count of ten or more. The chain has TRBV19 and TRBJ1-5, with D tentatively TRBD1 (6 bases). V was cut by 0 bases and J by 0 bases, with 18 bases left in between. CDR3 length equals 19 residues. Germline lookup yields CDR1 LNHDA and CDR2 SQIVND (reference sequence). The DNA for the CDR3 is TGTGCCAGTAGTATAGACCTCCCGACAGGAACTTATAGCAATCAGCCCCAGCATTTT. This translates into CASSIDLPTGTYSNQPQHF. Looking up the rest from reference TRBV19 and TRBJ1-5 gives the full variable domain: DGGITQSPKYLFRKEGQNVTLSCEQNLNHDAMYWYRQDPGQGLRLIYYSQIVNDFQKGDIAEGYSVSREKKESFPLTVTSAQKNPTAFYLCASSIDLPTGTYSNQPQHFGDGTRLSIL.

The chain carries TRBV6-2 or TRBV6-3 and TRBJ2-7, with TRBD2 matching over 8 bases. The CDR3 contains 14 residues. Germline V lookup: CDR1 MNHEY, CDR2 SVGEGT. V lost 6 bases and J lost 0; bases outside the gene matches: 4. The CDR3 DNA reads TGTGCCAGCAGGACGGGGGGGAGCTCCTACGAGCAGTACTTC. It encodes CASRTGGSSYEQYF.

This clonotype showed up many times. The CDR3 reads CASSGTRANTGELFF. In DNA, the CDR3 is TGTGCCAGCAGTGGCACGAGGGCGAACACCGGGGAGCTGTTTTTT. The J gene is TRBJ2-2, the V gene TRBV2; possibly TRBD2 for D (5 bases). The CDR3 runs to 15 residues. CDR1 SNHLY and CDR2 FYNNEI come from the germline V gene. V was pared by 4 bases and J by 0 bases, with 9 bases between.

V is TRBV13 and J is TRBJ2-1; D is unclear. The germline CDR1 and CDR2 sequences are PRHDT and FYEKMQ (reference sequence). Trimming took 3 bases from V and 10 from J, leaving 10 bases between them. This CDR3 comprises 12 residues. CDR3: CASSFMVQEQFF. DNA for the CDR3: TGTGCCAGCAGCTTTATGGTGCAAGAGCAGTTCTTC.

This clonotype was recorded at least ten times. This chain links TRBV20-1 with TRBJ2-1; TRBD1 agrees at 8 bases. The CDR3 extends over 15 amino acids. Germline V CDR1 and CDR2: DFQATT, SNEGSKA (reference sequence). J gave up 1 base and V 3 bases, and 5 bases lay outside the gene matches. The CDR3 region is CSASGQGLSYNEQFF. The CDR3 coding sequence is TGCAGTGCTAGTGGACAGGGACTGTCCTACAATGAGCAGTTCTTC.

This clonotype was counted a few times. This sequence joins TRBV5-1 and TRBJ2-5; no clear D. Trimming left V 1 base short and J 5 bases short, with 15 bases between. Per germline, CDR1 SGHRS and CDR2 YFSETQ. The CDR3 sequence is 15 residues long. The CDR3 reads CASSLIGLDWETQYF. CDR3 nucleotides: TGCGCCAGCAGCTTGATCGGGCTGGATTGGGAGACCCAGTACTTC.

J is TRBJ2-1 and V is TRBV20-1, with 9 bases that match TRBD2. There are 15 residues in the CDR3. V lost 6 bases and J lost 6; bases outside the gene matches: 12. The germline V gene encodes CDR1 DFQATT and CDR2 SNEGSKA (reference sequence). CDR3 in amino acids: CSAENLAGSLNEQFF. CDR3 sequence (DNA): TGCAGTGCGGAAAATCTAGCGGGGTCTCTCAATGAGCAGTTCTTC.

The chain employs TRBV2 and TRBJ2-5, with a tentative D call TRBD2 (5 bases). Germline values: CDR1 SNHLY, CDR2 FYNNEI. Trimming left V 11 bases short and J 5 bases short, with 9 bases between. This CDR3 has 10 residues. CDR3 DNA sequence: TGTGCCGGTGGCGGGGAGACCCAGTACTTC. Its protein is CAGGGETQYF.

This clonotype was seen a few times. The rearrangement links TRBV6-2 or TRBV6-3 to TRBJ2-7; 10 bases match TRBD2. The trim removed 6 bases at V and 2 bases at J, leaving 10 bases unmatched. CDR1 is MNHEY and CDR2 is SVGEGT in the germline V gene. The CDR3 contains 16 residues. CDR3 in amino acids: CASRTTGTSVTYEQYF. The CDR3 DNA reads as TGTGCCAGCAGGACAACCGGGACTAGCGTAACCTACGAGCAGTACTTC.

The rearrangement uses TRBV29-1 and TRBJ2-7; maybe TRBD2 (6 bases). The V gene's germline CDR1 is SQVTM and CDR2 ANQGSEA. Trimming stripped 4 bases from V and 3 bases from J, with 22 bases between. The CDR3 is made up of 16 amino acids. DNA for the CDR3: TGCAGCGTTGGAGAGGTTGGCGGGACCAAGATCTACGAGCAGTACTTC. Translated: CSVGEVGGTKIYEQYF.

The chain links TRBV30 to TRBJ2-3, with 7 bases identical to TRBD2. The V gene's germline CDR1 is GTSNPN and CDR2 SVGIG (reference sequence). CDR3 length equals 14 residues. V was pared by 2 bases and J by 0 bases, with 2 bases of the junction left unmatched. CDR3 coding DNA: TGTGCCTGGAGTCGACTAGCTAGCACAGATACGCAGTATTTT. As protein: CAWSRLASTDTQYF.

This clonotype occurred a few times. This chain connects TRBV5-8 to TRBJ2-1; TRBD2 aligns across 14 bases. J was trimmed by 8 bases and V by 4 bases; bases with no gene match: 8. This CDR3 contains 16 residues. The germline gives CDR1 SGHTS, CDR2 YDEGEE. In nucleotides, the CDR3 is TGTGCCAGCAGCCGAGGGACTAGCGGGAGAGTCGATGAGCAGTTCTTC. Protein product: CASSRGTSGRVDEQFF.

The chain uses TRBV24-1 and TRBJ2-2; D is ambiguous. The length of the CDR3 is 15 residues. Trimming stripped 5 bases from V and 0 bases from J, with 9 bases between. Germline CDR1 is KGHDR and CDR2 is SFDVKD. The CDR3: CATSALAANTGELFF. For the CDR3, the DNA is TGTGCCACCAGTGCGTTGGCGGCGAACACCGGGGAGCTGTTTTTT.

J is TRBJ1-4 and V is TRBV29-1, with no clear D. V gave up 5 bases and J gave up 0 bases, with 4 bases separating them. CDR3 length equals 12 residues. Germline V CDR1 and CDR2: SQVTM, ANQGSEA. CDR3 DNA: TGCAGCGTTACTGCAACTAATGAAAAACTGTTTTTT. Protein: CSVTATNEKLFF.

In its sample, this clonotype was seen many times. The genes are TRBV20-1 and TRBJ2-7; 10 bases map to TRBD2. The length of the CDR3 is 18 residues. The germline V gene has CDR1 DFQATT and CDR2 SNEGSKA (reference sequence). The junction had 17 bases not matched to a gene; V was cut back by 3 bases and J by 3 bases. CDR3 amino acids: CSASGSASGSSSVYEQYF. Written as DNA, the CDR3 is TGCAGTGCTAGTGGTTCGGCTAGCGGGAGTTCATCCGTCTACGAGCAGTACTTC.

There are a few counts of this clonotype. The CDR3 DNA follows: TGTGCCAGCAGCGACTCAATGGGCTGGGAGCTGTTTTTT. Translated, it gives CASSDSMGWELFF. This sequence joins TRBV7-9 and TRBJ2-2; D gene uncertain. Germline V CDR1 and CDR2: SEHNR, FQNEAQ (reference sequence). Deletions cut 5 bases from V and 9 bases from J, with 13 bases between. This CDR3 spans 13 amino acids.